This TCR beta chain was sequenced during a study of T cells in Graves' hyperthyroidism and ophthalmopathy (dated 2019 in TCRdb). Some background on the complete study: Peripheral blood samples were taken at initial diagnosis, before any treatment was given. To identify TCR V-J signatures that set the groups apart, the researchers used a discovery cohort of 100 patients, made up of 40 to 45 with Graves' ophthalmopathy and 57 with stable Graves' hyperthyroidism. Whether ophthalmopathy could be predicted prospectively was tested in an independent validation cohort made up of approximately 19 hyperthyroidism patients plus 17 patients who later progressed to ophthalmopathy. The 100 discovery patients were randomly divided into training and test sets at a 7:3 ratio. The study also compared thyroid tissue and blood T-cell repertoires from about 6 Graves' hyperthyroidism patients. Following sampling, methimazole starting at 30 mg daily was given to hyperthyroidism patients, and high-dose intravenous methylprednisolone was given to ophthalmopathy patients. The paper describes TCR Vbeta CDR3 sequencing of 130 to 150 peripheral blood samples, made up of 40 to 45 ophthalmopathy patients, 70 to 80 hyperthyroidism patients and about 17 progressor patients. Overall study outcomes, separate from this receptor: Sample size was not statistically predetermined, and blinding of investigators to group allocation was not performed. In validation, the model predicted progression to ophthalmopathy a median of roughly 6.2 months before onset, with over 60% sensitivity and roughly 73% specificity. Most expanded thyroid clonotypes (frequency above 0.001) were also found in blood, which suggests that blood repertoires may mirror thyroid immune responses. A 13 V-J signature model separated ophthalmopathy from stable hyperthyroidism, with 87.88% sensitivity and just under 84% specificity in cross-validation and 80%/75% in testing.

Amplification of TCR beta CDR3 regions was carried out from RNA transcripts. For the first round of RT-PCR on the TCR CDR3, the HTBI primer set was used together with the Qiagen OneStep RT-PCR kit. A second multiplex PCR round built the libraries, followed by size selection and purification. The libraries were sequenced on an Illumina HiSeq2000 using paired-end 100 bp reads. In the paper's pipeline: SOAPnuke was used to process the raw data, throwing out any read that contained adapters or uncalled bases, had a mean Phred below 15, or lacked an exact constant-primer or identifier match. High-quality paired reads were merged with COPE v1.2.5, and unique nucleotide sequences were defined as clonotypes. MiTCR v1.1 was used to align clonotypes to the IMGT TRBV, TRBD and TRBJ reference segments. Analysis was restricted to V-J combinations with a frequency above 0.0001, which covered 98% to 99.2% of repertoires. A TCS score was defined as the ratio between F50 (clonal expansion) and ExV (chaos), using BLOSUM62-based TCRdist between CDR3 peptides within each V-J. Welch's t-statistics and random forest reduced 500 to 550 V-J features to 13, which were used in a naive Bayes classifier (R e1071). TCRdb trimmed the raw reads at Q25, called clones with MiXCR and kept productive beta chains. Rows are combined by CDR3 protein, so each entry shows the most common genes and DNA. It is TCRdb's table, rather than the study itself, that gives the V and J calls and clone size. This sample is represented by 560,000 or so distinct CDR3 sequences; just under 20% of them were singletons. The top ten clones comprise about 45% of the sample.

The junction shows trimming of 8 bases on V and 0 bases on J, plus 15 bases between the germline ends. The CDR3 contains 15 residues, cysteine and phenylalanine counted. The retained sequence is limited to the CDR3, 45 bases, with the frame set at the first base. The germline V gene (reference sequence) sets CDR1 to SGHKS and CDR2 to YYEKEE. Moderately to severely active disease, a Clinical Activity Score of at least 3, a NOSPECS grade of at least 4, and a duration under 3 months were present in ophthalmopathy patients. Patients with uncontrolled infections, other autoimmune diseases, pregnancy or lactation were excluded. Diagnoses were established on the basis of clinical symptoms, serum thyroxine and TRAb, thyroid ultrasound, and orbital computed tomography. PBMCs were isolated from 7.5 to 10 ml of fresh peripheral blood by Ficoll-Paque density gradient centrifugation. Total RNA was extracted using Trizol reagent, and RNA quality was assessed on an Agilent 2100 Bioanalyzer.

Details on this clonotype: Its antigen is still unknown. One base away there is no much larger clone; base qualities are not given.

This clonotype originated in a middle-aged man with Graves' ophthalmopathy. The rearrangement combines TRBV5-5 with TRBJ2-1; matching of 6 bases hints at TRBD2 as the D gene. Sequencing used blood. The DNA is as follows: TGTGCCAGTCTGCGGGAAGGACCCTCCTACAATGAGCAGTTCTTC. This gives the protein CASLREGPSYNEQFF.